This entry lists 17 T cell receptor beta chains sequenced from one sample in a study of blood T cell repertoires in COVID-19. Method: immunoSEQ multiplex PCR; TCRdb's copy keeps in-frame clones and lacks some. This repertoire shows 210,000 or so clones, just over 85% found once; its top ten account for 1.5%. Sequences were obtained from peripheral blood. Every receptor here comes from a man aged 18 to 35 with active or convalescent COVID-19.

The genes are TRBV30 and TRBJ1-1; no clear D. Germline CDR1 reads GTSNPN; CDR2 reads SVGIG (reference sequence). Trimming cost V 1 base and J 1 base, with 4 bases left between them. This CDR3 is built from 12 residues. Here the CDR3 DNA reads TGTGCCTGGAGTGGTCAGAACACTGAAGCTTTCTTT. This encodes CAWSGQNTEAFF.

The chain couples TRBV2 to TRBJ1-1, with 8 bases lining up with TRBD1. The CDR3 runs 14 residues. J was trimmed by 4 bases and V by 6 bases; bases with no gene match: 7. Germline V gene data show CDR1 as SNHLY and CDR2 as FYNNEI. In DNA, the CDR3 is TGTGCCAGCAGAGAGACAGGGGTCGGCACTGAAGCTTTCTTT. Translating gives CASRETGVGTEAFF.

The table lists this clone with a count of one. J is TRBJ2-3 and V is TRBV30; TRBD2 might be the D (6 bases). Trimming removed 5 bases at V and 6 bases at J, with 12 bases between. The CDR3 runs 12 residues. Per germline, CDR1 GTSNPN and CDR2 SVGIG (reference sequence). The CDR3 spells CAWGGRPDTQYF. The DNA for the CDR3 is TGTGCCTGGGGGGGGAGGCCCGATACGCAGTATTTT. The variable domain in full, completed from reference TRBV30 and TRBJ2-3, reads SQTIHQWPATLVQPVGSPLSLECTVEGTSNPNLYWYRQAAGRGLQLLFYSVGIGQISSEVPQNLSASRPQDRQFILSSKKLLLSDSGFYLCAWGGRPDTQYFGPGTRLTVL.

The chain uses TRBV19 and TRBJ1-5; 7 positions match TRBD1. The CDR3 extends over 17 amino acids. V lost 5 bases to trimming and J lost 2 bases; unmatched junction nucleotides: 12. Germline values: CDR1 LNHDA, CDR2 SQIVND (reference sequence). The CDR3 region is CASSAPLTGKRNQPQHF. The CDR3, as DNA: TGTGCCAGTAGTGCCCCCTTGACAGGGAAGCGCAATCAGCCCCAGCATTTT.

This clone was counted between two and nine times. The rearrangement uses TRBV20-1 and TRBJ2-7, with 7 positions matching TRBD1. This CDR3 region has 15 residues. Losses at the gene ends were 3 bases for V and 2 bases for J; bases not matched to a gene: 10. The V gene's germline CDR1 is DFQATT and CDR2 SNEGSKA (reference sequence). Written as DNA, the CDR3 is TGCAGTGCTAGTCCACAGGGGCGGTATACCTACGAGCAGTACTTC. It translates to CSASPQGRYTYEQYF.

The V and J genes are TRBV7-2 and TRBJ2-7; D perhaps matches TRBD2 (5 bases). Trimming took off 5 bases at V and 3 bases at J, with 20 bases between the two ends. This CDR3 has 16 residues. CDR1 is SGHTA, CDR2 FQGNSA, per germline. The CDR3 nucleotides are TGTGCCAGCAGCGTTGACGGAGTAGGGAGCTTCTACGAGCAGTACTTC. Its translation: CASSVDGVGSFYEQYF.

The rearrangement uses TRBV2 and TRBJ2-7; 11 nucleotides line up with TRBD2. Germline CDR1 and CDR2: SNHLY and FYNNEI. The CDR3 totals 16 residues. V trimming: 4 bases; J trimming: 2 bases; junction bases outside the gene matches: 7. Here the CDR3 reads CASSVTSGNIPYEQYF. CDR3 DNA sequence: TGTGCCAGCAGTGTGACTAGCGGGAACATTCCCTACGAGCAGTACTTC.

The gene calls are TRBV30 and TRBJ2-3; perhaps TRBD1 as D (6 bases). The CDR3 consists of 15 residues. Germline values: CDR1 GTSNPN, CDR2 SVGIG (reference sequence). With 8 bases removed from V and 4 bases from J, the gap between germline ends came to 22 bases. CDR3 sequence: CAVSPGVHLADTQYF. CDR3 coding DNA: TGTGCCGTTTCTCCAGGGGTCCACCTGGCAGATACGCAGTATTTT.

J is TRBJ1-1 and V is TRBV13; D not certain. This CDR3 region has 13 residues. Germline V gene lookup returns CDR1 PRHDT and CDR2 FYEKMQ (reference sequence). V dropped 0 bases and J dropped 4 bases, with 6 bases sitting between them. DNA of the CDR3: TGTGCCAGCAGCTTAGGCAGTGGCACTGAAGCTTTCTTT. It translates to CASSLGSGTEAFF. The entire variable domain, with the rest obtained from reference TRBV13 and TRBJ1-1, is as follows: AAGVIQSPRHLIKEKRETATLKCYPIPRHDTVYWYQQGPGQDPQFLISFYEKMQSDKGSIPDRFSAQQFSDYHSELNMSSLELGDSALYFCASSLGSGTEAFFGQGTRLTVV.

V and J are TRBV2 and TRBJ2-2; a weak D match, TRBD2 (6 bases). This CDR3 is built from 14 residues. CDR1 is SNHLY, CDR2 FYNNEI, per germline. V shed 7 bases and J shed 4 bases, with 13 bases lying between them. This CDR3 is CASTRLVSTGELFF. The CDR3 DNA sequence: TGTGCCAGCACCCGACTAGTTTCCACCGGGGAGCTGTTTTTT.

The J gene is TRBJ1-5, the V gene TRBV9, with 8 bases aligning to TRBD1. The germline V gene encodes CDR1 SGDLS and CDR2 YYNGEE. The trim removed 3 bases at V and 7 bases at J, leaving 9 bases unmatched. This CDR3 contains 15 residues. CDR3 sequence: CASSATGELYQPQHF. As DNA, the CDR3 is TGTGCCAGCAGCGCGACAGGGGAATTATACCAGCCCCAGCATTTT. Combining the CDR3 with reference TRBV9 and TRBJ1-5 gives the whole variable domain DSGVTQTPKHLITATGQRVTLRCSPRSGDLSVYWYQQSLDQGLQFLIQYYNGEERAKGNILERFSAQQFPDLHSELNLSSLELGDSALYFCASSATGELYQPQHFGDGTRLSIL.

The chain is built from TRBV27 and TRBJ2-3; TRBD2 matches 7 bases. V was pared by 6 bases and J by 6 bases, with 9 bases of the junction left unmatched. The CDR3 totals 14 residues. CDR1 and CDR2 (germline): MNHEY, SMNVEV (reference sequence). CDR3 sequence reads: CASRVLTSRDTQYF. CDR3 DNA sequence: TGTGCCAGCAGGGTCCTGACTAGCAGGGATACGCAGTATTTT.

J is TRBJ2-7 and V is TRBV9; perhaps TRBD2 as D (6 bases). The germline V gene encodes CDR1 SGDLS and CDR2 YYNGEE. The CDR3 has 11 residues. Trimming took 4 bases from V and 12 from J, leaving 14 bases between them. The CDR3 loop reads CASSPDSGMYF. CDR3 coding DNA: TGTGCCAGCAGCCCCGATAGCGGTATGTACTTC.

The chain is built from TRBV10-3 and TRBJ2-7; 10 positions agree with TRBD2. CDR3 length equals 17 residues. V dropped 8 bases and J dropped 0; count of bases not matched to a gene: 13. Germline V gene sequence: CDR1 ENHRY, CDR2 SYGVKD. Here the CDR3 reads CAIRGLAGDSGSYEQYF. The CDR3 DNA reads as TGTGCCATCCGGGGGCTAGCGGGAGACTCCGGCTCCTACGAGCAGTACTTC.

The chain recombines TRBV27 with TRBJ2-3, with 10 bases aligning to TRBD1. The CDR3 runs to 16 residues. J lost 4 bases, V lost 6 bases, and 10 bases had no gene match. The germline V gene encodes CDR1 MNHEY and CDR2 SMNVEV (reference sequence). The CDR3 nucleotides are TGTGCCAGCAGCGGGACAGGGGAGGGCCGGTCAGATACGCAGTATTTT. Protein: CASSGTGEGRSDTQYF.

The J gene is TRBJ2-1, the V gene TRBV6-4; D perhaps matches TRBD1 (5 bases). Germline V gene sequence: CDR1 MRHNA, CDR2 SNTAGT. The CDR3 is 14 residues long. V was shortened by 8 bases and J by 4 bases, with 15 bases between the two germline ends. CDR3 amino acids: CASRPDSAYNEQFF. The CDR3 coding sequence is TGTGCCAGCCGCCCAGACAGTGCATACAATGAGCAGTTCTTC.

The chain joins TRBV15 to TRBJ2-1; D is unresolved. The V end was cut by 0 bases, the J end by 7 bases, with 10 bases between. CDR1 LNHNV and CDR2 YYDKDF come from the germline V gene (reference sequence). The CDR3 covers 14 residues. The DNA of the CDR3 is TGTGCCACCAGCAGAGATATGGCAGCGAATGAGCAGTTCTTC. It yields the protein CATSRDMAANEQFF.